Following are 3 T cell receptor beta chains from one sample sequenced in a study of cytomegalovirus exposure and HLA in healthy donors. With 60 Vbeta and 13 Jbeta primers, the PCR was carried out. Sequencing used immunoSEQ multiplex PCR; TCRdb keeps in-frame clones, though not all of them. Of roughly 200,000 clones in the sample, approximately 80% were seen once. Material: PBMCs. The receptors originated from a female donor in good health and CMV-seronegative.

This clone was observed a few times. CDR3 in amino acids: CASSQDGGTEETQYF. The CDR3 DNA sequence: TGCGCCAGCAGCCAAGATGGGGGCACGGAGGAGACCCAGTACTTC. The chain joins TRBV4-1 to TRBJ2-5; TRBD1 might be the D (6 bases). CDR3 length equals 15 residues. Germline values: CDR1 MGHRA, CDR2 YSYEKL. Trimming took 0 bases from V and 5 from J, leaving 13 bases between them.

A note on this clone: Relative to the germline gene, one junction end is altered; a read error may explain this. The chain couples TRBV7-9 to TRBJ2-2; D remains unclear. Germline CDR1 and CDR2: SEHNR and FQNEAQ (reference sequence). There are 13 residues in the CDR3. The CDR3 region has the DNA TGTTCCAGCAGCCCGCTAAACACCGGGGAGCTGTTTTTT. Amino acid sequence: CSSSPLNTGELFF.

This clone was counted once. J is TRBJ1-3 and V is TRBV6-5; possibly TRBD1 for D (5 bases). Trimming cost V 2 bases and J 0 bases, with 11 bases left between them. The CDR3 length is 16 residues. CDR1 is MNHEY, CDR2 SVGAGI, per germline. The CDR3 sequence: CASSYGPGSSGNTIYF. CDR3 nucleotides: TGTGCCAGCAGTTACGGTCCAGGGTCCTCTGGAAACACCATATATTTT.